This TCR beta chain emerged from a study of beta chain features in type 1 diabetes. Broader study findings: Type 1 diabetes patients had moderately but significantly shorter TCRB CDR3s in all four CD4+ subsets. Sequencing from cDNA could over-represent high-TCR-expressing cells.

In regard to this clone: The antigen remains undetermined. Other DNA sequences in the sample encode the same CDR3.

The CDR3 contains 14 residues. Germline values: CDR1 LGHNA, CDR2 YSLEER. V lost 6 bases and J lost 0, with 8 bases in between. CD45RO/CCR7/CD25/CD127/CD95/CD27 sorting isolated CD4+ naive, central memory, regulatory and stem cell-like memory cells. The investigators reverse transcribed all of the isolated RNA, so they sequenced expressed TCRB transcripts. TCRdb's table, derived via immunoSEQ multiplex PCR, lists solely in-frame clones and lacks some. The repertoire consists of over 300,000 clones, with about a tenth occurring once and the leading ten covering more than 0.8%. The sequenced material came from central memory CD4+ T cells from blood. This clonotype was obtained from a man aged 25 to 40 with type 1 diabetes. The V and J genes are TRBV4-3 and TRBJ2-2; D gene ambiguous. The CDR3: CASSRQTNTGELFF. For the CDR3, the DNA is TGCGCCAGCAGTAGGCAGACGAACACCGGGGAGCTGTTTTTT.